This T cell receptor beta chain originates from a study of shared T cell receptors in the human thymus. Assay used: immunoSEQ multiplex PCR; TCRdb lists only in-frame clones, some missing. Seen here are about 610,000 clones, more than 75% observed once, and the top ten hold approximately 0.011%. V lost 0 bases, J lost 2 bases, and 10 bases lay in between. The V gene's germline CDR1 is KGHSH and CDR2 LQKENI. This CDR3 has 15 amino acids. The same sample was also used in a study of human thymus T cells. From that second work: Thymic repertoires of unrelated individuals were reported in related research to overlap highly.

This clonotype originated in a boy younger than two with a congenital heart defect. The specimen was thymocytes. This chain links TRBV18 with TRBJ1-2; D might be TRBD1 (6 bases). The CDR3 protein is CASSPPKRGNYGYTF. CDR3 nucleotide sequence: TGTGCCAGCTCACCACCTAAGAGGGGGAACTATGGCTACACCTTC.